This T cell receptor (beta chain) was retrieved from a study of shared clonotypes between healthy human individuals. In regard to this clone: Its antigen is undetermined.

Measured with immunoSEQ multiplex PCR; TCRdb has only the in-frame clones, and not every one. In the table there are about 1,500,000 clones, around 95% of which are singletons. In germline, CDR1 is GTSNPN, CDR2 SVGIG (reference sequence). V was clipped by 3 bases and J by 1 base, with 16 bases between them. The CDR3 is 16 amino acids. General study points: The rarefaction results pointed to incomplete sorted-subset sequencing despite large depth. Represented diversity (both genetic and exposure-history) was limited by the small number of donors. Clonotype sharing among donors was expected to depend on sequencing depth.

The source is a man aged 25 to 40 in good health. Sequenced sample: naive CD4+ T cells sorted from blood. Subset here: CD45RA+ positively selected. This chain connects TRBV30 to TRBJ1-5; D might be TRBD1 (6 bases). CDR3 in amino acids: CAWSFPGGQSNQPQHF. The CDR3 DNA reads TGTGCCTGGAGCTTCCCAGGCGGACAGAGCAATCAGCCCCAGCATTTT.